The sequence of this T cell receptor beta chain was determined in a study of CD8 T cells in Susac syndrome. Points from the study as a whole: The TCR sequencing and HLA analysis in the study involved a relatively small number of individuals, as the study acknowledged.

The authors carried out high-throughput sequencing of TCR beta. They applied it to CD8+ and CD4+ T cells obtained from blood. Negative isolation was used for CD8+ and CD4+ T cells, and FACS enrichment was applied to TEMRA cells. V was pared by 2 bases and J by 3 bases, with 14 bases between. Germline V CDR1 and CDR2: SGHRS, YFSETQ. The CDR3 consists of 15 residues. Random-hexamer reverse transcription was applied to roughly 0.5 to 1 ug RNA. Multiplex PCR with immunoSEQ amplified the TCR beta CDR3 across 54 Vbeta and 13 Jbeta. Using its own MiXCR run on the immunoSEQ multiplex PCR reads, TCRdb lists one record per CDR3 protein. The profile shows over 95,000 distinct CDR3 sequences, around 90% of them singletons. With regard to this clonotype: As yet, its antigen is unknown.

Sequenced: CD4+ T cells from PBMCs. The clonotype originates from a human donor in good health. The chain recombines TRBV5-1 with TRBJ1-1; D possibly corresponds to TRBD1 (5 bases). The CDR3 DNA reads as TGCGCCAGCAGCTTTAATGGGTTGGGGGACACTGAAGCTTTCTTT. Translation: CASSFNGLGDTEAFF.